The 15 T cell receptor beta chains below all came from one sample that was sequenced in a study of human versus mouse CDR3 diversity and MHC coevolution. The data were produced by immunoSEQ multiplex PCR, yet TCRdb's version contains in-frame clones alone and is incomplete. In the table there are tens of thousands of clones, just under 95% of which are singletons. Sequencing input: naive CD4+ T cells from blood. The subset denotes: CD45RO-negative CD62L-positive naive CD4 T cells. These receptors came from a person aged 25-75 years in good health.

The gene calls are TRBV27 and TRBJ2-7; TRBD1 agrees at 9 bases. Trimming took 3 bases from V and 4 from J; bases not matched to a gene: 7. CDR1 is MNHEY, CDR2 SMNVEV, per germline (reference sequence). The CDR3 contains 15 residues. The CDR3 DNA reads TGTGCCAGCAGTTTCTCGGGACAGGGAATGTACGAGCAGTACTTC. Protein product: CASSFSGQGMYEQYF.

The chain uses TRBV7-2 and TRBJ2-7, with 12 bases aligning to TRBD1. CDR1 SGHTA and CDR2 FQGNSA come from the germline V gene. The CDR3 length is 15 residues. V lost 3 bases, J lost 6 bases, and 6 bases stayed unmatched. CDR3 bases: TGTGCCAGCAGCTTGAGGGACAGGGGGCTGGGCGAGCAGTACTTC. It yields the protein CASSLRDRGLGEQYF.

On this clone itself: Other DNA sequences from this sample encode an identical CDR3 as well. This chain uses TRBV5-4 with TRBJ2-5; D perhaps matches TRBD2 (5 bases). There are 15 residues in the CDR3. The ends were cut back, 4 bases at V and 1 base at J, with 14 bases in the middle. The V gene's germline CDR1 is SGHNT and CDR2 YYREEE (reference sequence). CDR3 amino acids: CASSPRGRSQETQYF. The CDR3 coding sequence is TGTGCCAGCAGCCCGAGAGGGCGGAGCCAAGAGACCCAGTACTTC.

The rearrangement links TRBV2 to TRBJ1-5; D might be TRBD1 (5 bases). In germline, CDR1 is SNHLY, CDR2 FYNNEI. This CDR3 has 14 amino acids. V gave up 4 bases and J gave up 4 bases, with 11 bases separating them. The chain's CDR3 is CASSGSGGNQPQHF. CDR3 coding DNA: TGTGCCAGCAGTGGATCCGGGGGGAATCAGCCCCAGCATTTT.

This sequence joins TRBV29-1 and TRBJ2-7; the D gene is possibly TRBD2 (5 bases). Germline V gives CDR1 SQVTM, CDR2 ANQGSEA. This CDR3 spans 16 amino acids. V lost 0 bases, J lost 4 bases, and 19 bases lay in between. This CDR3 is CSVEDRGRAAEYEQYF. DNA of the CDR3: TGCAGCGTTGAAGATCGGGGAAGGGCGGCCGAATACGAGCAGTACTTC.

The chain has TRBV18 and TRBJ2-6, with TRBD2 identical over 8 bases. This CDR3 contains 16 residues. Trimming cost V 0 bases and J 2 bases; bases outside gene matches: 0. Looked up from germline, CDR1 is KGHSH and CDR2 is LQKENI. CDR3 residues: CASSPPTSAGANVLTF. CDR3 DNA: TGTGCCAGCTCACCACCGACTAGCGCTGGGGCCAACGTCCTGACTTTC.

The rearrangement uses TRBV11-3 and TRBJ2-2, with D possibly TRBD2 on 5 matching bases. Germline V lookup: CDR1 SGHNT, CDR2 YENEEA. The ends were cut back, 1 base at V and 5 bases at J, with 8 bases in the middle. This CDR3 comprises 14 residues. DNA of the CDR3: TGTGCCAGCAGCTTAGGAGGGATAACCGGGGAGCTGTTTTTT. Amino acid sequence: CASSLGGITGELFF. The whole variable domain, filled in from reference TRBV11-3 and TRBJ2-2, reads EAGVVQSPRYKIIEKKQPVAFWCNPISGHNTLYWYLQNLGQGPELLIRYENEEAVDDSQLPKDRFSAERLKGVDSTLKIQPAELGDSAVYLCASSLGGITGELFFGEGSRLTVL.

This clone was recorded only once. The rearrangement joins TRBV10-2 to TRBJ2-2; 8 positions agree with TRBD1. Germline CDR1 and CDR2: WSHSY and SAAADI. The ends lost 6 bases at V and 5 bases at J; junction bases unmatched: 5. This CDR3 has 14 amino acids. The CDR3 here is CASSEDRVTGELFF. CDR3 nucleotide sequence: TGCGCCAGCAGCGAGGACAGGGTAACCGGGGAGCTGTTTTTT.

This chain connects TRBV25-1 to TRBJ1-1, with TRBD1 matching over 8 bases. Germline trimming cut 6 bases from V and 5 bases from J; bases unmatched to any gene: 5. The CDR3 totals 13 residues. CDR1 and CDR2 from the germline V gene are MGHDK and SYGVNS. CDR3 sequence reads: CASRGQGGTEAFF. CDR3 nucleotides: TGTGCCAGCAGAGGACAGGGTGGGACTGAAGCTTTCTTT.

The V gene is TRBV6-5, the J gene TRBJ1-1; TRBD1 agrees at 9 bases. J was trimmed by 6 bases and V by 5 bases; bases with no gene match: 10. Per the germline V gene, CDR1 is MNHEY and CDR2 is SVGAGI. The CDR3 runs 15 residues. CDR3 amino acids: CASSGWDRVGPEAFF. CDR3 coding DNA: TGTGCCAGCAGTGGATGGGACAGGGTGGGCCCTGAAGCTTTCTTT.

The gene calls are TRBV28 and TRBJ2-5; D not certain. CDR1 and CDR2 from the germline V gene are MDHEN and SYDVKM. The CDR3 spans 13 residues. With 4 bases removed from V and 0 bases from J, the gap between germline ends came to 6 bases. CDR3 in DNA: TGTGCCAGCAGTTGGCAGTACCAAGAGACCCAGTACTTC. Its protein is CASSWQYQETQYF.

V and J are TRBV4-3 and TRBJ1-5; TRBD1 is a possible D gene (6 bases). Trimming removed 1 base from V and 5 bases from J, with 9 bases in between. This CDR3 region has 14 residues. The germline gives CDR1 LGHNA, CDR2 YSLEER. This CDR3 is CASSQGGTYQPQHF. The CDR3 DNA follows: TGCGCCAGCAGCCAAGGGGGGACATATCAGCCCCAGCATTTT.

This sequence joins TRBV19 and TRBJ2-2; the match to TRBD1 covers 7 bases. The junction had 14 bases not matched to a gene; V was cut back by 6 bases and J by 7 bases. The germline V gene encodes CDR1 LNHDA and CDR2 SQIVND (reference sequence). CDR3 length: 16 residues. As DNA, the CDR3 is TGTGCCAGTAGCCCCCGACAGGGTAATTTTATCGGGGAGCTGTTTTTT. Encoded protein: CASSPRQGNFIGELFF.

A few counts support this clone. The chain carries TRBV7-3 and TRBJ1-1, with D unclear. The CDR3 extends over 13 amino acids. Germline CDR1 and CDR2: SGHTA and FQGTGA. V was trimmed by 5 bases and J by 1 base, leaving 8 bases between them. The CDR3 reads CASSQQRNTEAFF. The DNA of the CDR3 is TGTGCCAGCAGCCAACAAAGGAACACTGAAGCTTTCTTT.

This chain uses TRBV5-1 with TRBJ2-7; 10 nucleotides line up with TRBD1. The CDR3 is 14 residues long. Unmatched junction bases numbered 8, after V lost 4 bases and J lost 7 bases. Germline CDR1 and CDR2: SGHRS and YFSETQ. The CDR3, as DNA: TGCGCCAGCAGCCCGGGGGACAGGGGCGGGGAGCAGTACTTC. It specifies CASSPGDRGGEQYF.